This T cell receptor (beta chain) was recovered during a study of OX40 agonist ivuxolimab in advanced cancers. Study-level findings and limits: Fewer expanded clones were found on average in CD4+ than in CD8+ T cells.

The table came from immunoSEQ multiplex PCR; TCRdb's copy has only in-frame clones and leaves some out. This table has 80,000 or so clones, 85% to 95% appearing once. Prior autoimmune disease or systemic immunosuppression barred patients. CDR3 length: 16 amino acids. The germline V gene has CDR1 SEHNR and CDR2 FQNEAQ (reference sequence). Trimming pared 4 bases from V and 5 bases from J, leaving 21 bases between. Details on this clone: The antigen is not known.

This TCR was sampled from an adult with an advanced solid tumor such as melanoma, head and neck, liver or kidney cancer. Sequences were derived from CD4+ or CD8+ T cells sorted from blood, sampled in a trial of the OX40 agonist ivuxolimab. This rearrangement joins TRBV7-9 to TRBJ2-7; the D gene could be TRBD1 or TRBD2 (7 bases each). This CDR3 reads CASSSQGGARSNEQYF. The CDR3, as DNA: TGTGCCAGCAGCTCCCAGGGGGGGGCTCGTAGTAACGAGCAGTACTTC.